This T cell receptor (beta chain) was recorded in a study of tumor and adjacent non-tumor tissue in lung cancer. The wider study: There were some 11 adenocarcinoma, a couple of squamous cell carcinoma and 1 small cell lung cancer cases. The study, taken as a whole, reports: In normal lung, the top 100 clones were significantly more dominant than in tumor.

Germline-derived CDR1 and CDR2 are MDHEN and SYDVKM. This CDR3 comprises 16 residues. TCRbeta libraries were built with three rounds of nested PCR, modified from ARM-PCR. TCRdb re-derived calls from the multiplex PCR reads in MiXCR, one entry per CDR3 protein. The sample has around 57,000 distinct CDR3 sequences, 61% seen once. RNA was extracted from bulk tissue without any cell sorting. More than 3 cm separated this lung sample from the edge of the tumor. As to this clonotype: The antigen is undetermined. Its ends do not fully match the called genes, so a read error is possible.

This clonotype was obtained from a man aged 65 to 85 with non-small cell lung cancer. The sequenced sample was distant non-tumor lung tissue. The chain employs TRBV28 and TRBJ2-3; TRBD2 might be the D (6 bases). CDR3 sequence (DNA): TGTGCCAGCAGTTCCCGGACTATCCGCAGCACGGATACGCGGTATTTT. Encoded protein: CASSSRTIRSTDTRYF.